This TCR beta chain was found in a study of T cell repertoires in cytomegalovirus infection. Study as a whole: Both recently identified HLA-C-restricted and well-studied HLA-B-restricted CMV epitopes were used in the study. Public TCR beta signatures indicated both CMV infection and matching HLA type.

MiXCR, run by TCRdb on the reads, gives a single entry per CDR3 protein. The profile covers about 83,000 distinct CDR3 sequences, with around half appearing a single time and approximately 93% taken by the ten largest. Overall study findings and caveats: CMV-specific HLA-C-restricted TCR beta clonotypes dominated the ex vivo response. Cumulative public TCR beta family frequency identified carriers of CMV plus the relevant HLA.

As regards this clonotype: Its antigen is unknown.

Losses at the gene ends were 3 bases for V and 3 bases for J; bases not matched to a gene: 4. Germline-derived CDR1 and CDR2 are LNHDA and SQIVND (reference sequence). The CDR3 length is 16 residues. This TCR was sampled from a human donor in good health (CMV status not recorded). Some clones in this sample may be carry-over from other donors' samples. Material: CD8+ T cells from cultured PBMCs, obtained from culture after CMV antigen stimulation. The chain combines TRBV19 with TRBJ2-1, with TRBD2 matching over 11 bases. The CDR3 sequence is CASSIALAGGYNEQFF. For the CDR3, the DNA is TGTGCCAGTAGTATCGCCCTAGCGGGGGGCTACAATGAGCAGTTCTTC.